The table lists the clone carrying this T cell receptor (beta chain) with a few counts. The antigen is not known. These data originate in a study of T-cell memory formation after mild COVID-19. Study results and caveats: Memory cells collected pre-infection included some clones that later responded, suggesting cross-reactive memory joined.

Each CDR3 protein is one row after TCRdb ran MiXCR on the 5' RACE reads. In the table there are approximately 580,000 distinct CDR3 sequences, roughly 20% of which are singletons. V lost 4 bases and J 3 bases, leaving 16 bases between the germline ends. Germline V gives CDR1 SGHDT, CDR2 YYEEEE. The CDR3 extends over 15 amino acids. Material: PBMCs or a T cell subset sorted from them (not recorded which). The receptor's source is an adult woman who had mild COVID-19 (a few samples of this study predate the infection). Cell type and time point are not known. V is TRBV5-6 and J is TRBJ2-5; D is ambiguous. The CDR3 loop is CASSLLGVGEETQYF. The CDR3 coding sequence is TGTGCCAGCAGCCTCCTCGGCGTGGGTGAAGAGACCCAGTACTTC.